This TCR beta chain was profiled in a study of early T cells in non-severe SARS-CoV-2 infection. At the level of the study: Bulk RNA from unsorted whole blood was sequenced; chains were unpaired. Study-wide results and caveats: VDJdb matching skewed toward anti-spike CD8 responses, missing private and CD4 specificities.

V was pared by 3 bases and J by 7 bases, with 7 bases of the junction left unmatched. The V gene's germline CDR1 is DFQATT and CDR2 SNEGSKA (reference sequence). The CDR3 is made up of 14 amino acids. This clonotype was observed a handful of times. Its antigen is unknown. Individual cDNA molecules received unique molecular identifiers. TCRdb re-analysed the 5' RACE reads in MiXCR, keeping a single row per CDR3 protein. The sample has tens of thousands of distinct CDR3 sequences; more than 12% are singletons. The TCR comes from an adult who was a healthcare worker with PCR-confirmed SARS-CoV-2 infection or an uninfected control (not recorded which). The chain recombines TRBV20-1 with TRBJ2-1, with 9 bases identical to TRBD2. The sequencing input was whole blood. CDR3 protein: CSASGGRGHNEQFF. The DNA for the CDR3 is TGCAGTGCTAGCGGCGGGAGGGGCCATAATGAGCAGTTCTTC.